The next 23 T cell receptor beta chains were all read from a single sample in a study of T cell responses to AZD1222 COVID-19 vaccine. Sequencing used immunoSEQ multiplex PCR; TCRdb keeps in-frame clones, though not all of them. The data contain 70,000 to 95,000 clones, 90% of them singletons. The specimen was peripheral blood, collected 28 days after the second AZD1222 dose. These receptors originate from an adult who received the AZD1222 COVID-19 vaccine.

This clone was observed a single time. The DNA of the CDR3 is TGCGCCACAAGGGACAGAGATAACACTGAAGCTTTCTTT. Its translation is CATRDRDNTEAFF. The chain carries TRBV10-2 and TRBJ1-1, with 7 bases that match TRBD1. This CDR3 region has 13 residues. Germline V CDR1 and CDR2: WSHSY, SAAADI. J lost 2 bases, V lost 10 bases, and 7 bases had no gene match.

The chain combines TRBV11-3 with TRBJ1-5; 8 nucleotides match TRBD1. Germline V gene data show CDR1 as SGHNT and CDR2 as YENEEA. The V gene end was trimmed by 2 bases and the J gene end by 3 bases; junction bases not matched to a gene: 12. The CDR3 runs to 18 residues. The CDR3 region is CASSLTRDRGRPNQPQHF. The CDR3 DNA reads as TGTGCCAGCAGCTTAACCCGTGACAGGGGCCGTCCCAATCAGCCCCAGCATTTT.

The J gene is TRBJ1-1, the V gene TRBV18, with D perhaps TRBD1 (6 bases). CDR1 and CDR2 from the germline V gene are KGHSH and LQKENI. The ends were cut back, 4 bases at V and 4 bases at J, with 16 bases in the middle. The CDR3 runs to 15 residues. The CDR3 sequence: CASSLHRDRSTEAFF. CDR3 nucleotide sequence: TGTGCCAGCTCACTACACAGGGATAGAAGCACTGAAGCTTTCTTT. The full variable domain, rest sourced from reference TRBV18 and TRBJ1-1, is NAGVMQNPRHLVRRRGQEARLRCSPMKGHSHVYWYRQLPEEGLKFMVYLQKENIIDESGMPKERFSAEFPKEGPSILRIQQVVRGDSAAYFCASSLHRDRSTEAFFGQGTRLTVV.

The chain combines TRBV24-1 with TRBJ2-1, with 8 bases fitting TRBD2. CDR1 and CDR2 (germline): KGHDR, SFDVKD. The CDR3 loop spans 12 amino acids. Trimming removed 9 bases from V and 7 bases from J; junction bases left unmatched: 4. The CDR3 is CATGPGGNEQFF. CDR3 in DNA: TGTGCCACCGGCCCGGGAGGGAATGAGCAGTTCTTC.

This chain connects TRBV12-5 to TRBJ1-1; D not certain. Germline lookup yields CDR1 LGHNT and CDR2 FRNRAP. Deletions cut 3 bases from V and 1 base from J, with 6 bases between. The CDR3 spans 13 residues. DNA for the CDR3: TGTGCTAGTGGTTTCGCGTCGAACACTGAAGCTTTCTTT. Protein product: CASGFASNTEAFF. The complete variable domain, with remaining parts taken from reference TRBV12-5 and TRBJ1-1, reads DARVTQTPRHKVTEMGQEVTMRCQPILGHNTVFWYRQTMMQGLELLAYFRNRAPLDDSGMPKDRFSAEMPDATLATLKIQPSEPRDSAVYFCASGFASNTEAFFGQGTRLTVV.

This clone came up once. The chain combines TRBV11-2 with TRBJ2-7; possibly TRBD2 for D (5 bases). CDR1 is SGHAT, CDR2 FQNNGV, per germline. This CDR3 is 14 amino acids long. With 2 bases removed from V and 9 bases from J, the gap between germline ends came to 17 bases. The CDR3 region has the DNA TGTGCCAGCAGCTTACGGCCGGGATCTTCTGTGCAGTACTTC. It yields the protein CASSLRPGSSVQYF.

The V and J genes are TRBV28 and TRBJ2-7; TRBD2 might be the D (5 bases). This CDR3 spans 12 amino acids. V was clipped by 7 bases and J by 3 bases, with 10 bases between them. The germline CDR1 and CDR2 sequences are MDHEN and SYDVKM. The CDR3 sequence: CASISGSYEQYF. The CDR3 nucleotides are TGTGCCAGCATATCTGGGAGCTACGAGCAGTACTTC.

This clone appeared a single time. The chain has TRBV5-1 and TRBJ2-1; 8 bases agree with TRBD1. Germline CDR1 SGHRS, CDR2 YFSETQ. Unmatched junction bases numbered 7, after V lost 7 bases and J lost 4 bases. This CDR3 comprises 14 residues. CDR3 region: CASAGGGTYNEQFF. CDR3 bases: TGCGCCAGCGCAGGGGGCGGTACATACAATGAGCAGTTCTTC.

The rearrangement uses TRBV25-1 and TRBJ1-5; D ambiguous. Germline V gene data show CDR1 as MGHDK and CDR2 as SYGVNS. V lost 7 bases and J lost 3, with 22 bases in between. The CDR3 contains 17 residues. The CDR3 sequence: CASISYPQDPYNQPQHF. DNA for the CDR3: TGTGCCAGCATCTCCTACCCCCAGGATCCGTACAATCAGCCCCAGCATTTT.

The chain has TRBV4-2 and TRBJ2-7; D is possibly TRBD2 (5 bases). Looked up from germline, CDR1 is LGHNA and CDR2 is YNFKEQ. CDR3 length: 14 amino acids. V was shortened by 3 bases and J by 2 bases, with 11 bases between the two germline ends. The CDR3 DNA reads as TGTGCCAGCAGCCAGCCCGGGGTGCCCTACGAGCAGTACTTC. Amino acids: CASSQPGVPYEQYF.

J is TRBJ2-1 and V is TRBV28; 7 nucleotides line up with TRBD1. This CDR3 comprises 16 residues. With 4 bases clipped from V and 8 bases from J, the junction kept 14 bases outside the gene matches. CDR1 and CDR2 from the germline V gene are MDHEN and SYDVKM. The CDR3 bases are TGTGCCAGCAGTTATCAACAGGGGATTTGGGGACATGAGCAGTTCTTC. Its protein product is CASSYQQGIWGHEQFF.

CDR3 protein: CASSQGPNQPQHF. As DNA, the CDR3 is TGTGCCAGCTCACAGGGACCCAATCAGCCCCAGCATTTT. The V call is TRBV18, the J call TRBJ1-5; D is perhaps TRBD1 (5 bases). Germline-derived CDR1 and CDR2 are KGHSH and LQKENI. V lost 4 bases and J 3 bases, leaving 7 bases between the germline ends. CDR3 length: 13 residues.

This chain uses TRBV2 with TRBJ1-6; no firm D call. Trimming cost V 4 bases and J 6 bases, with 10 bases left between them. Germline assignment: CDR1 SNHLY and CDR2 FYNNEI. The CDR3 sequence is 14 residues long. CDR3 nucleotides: TGTGCCAGCAGTGGGCAGATCGTTAATTCACCCCTCCACTTT. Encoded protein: CASSGQIVNSPLHF.

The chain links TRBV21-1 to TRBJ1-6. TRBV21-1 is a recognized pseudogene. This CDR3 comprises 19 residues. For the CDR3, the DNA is TGTGCCAGCAGCACCAAGGGGACGGAGAGGGTCCCCTATAATTCACCCCTCCACTTT. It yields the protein CASSTKGTERVPYNSPLHF.

CDR3 amino acids: CASSLSPGDNQPQHF. The CDR3 nucleotides are TGTGCCAGCAGCTTGTCTCCAGGGGACAATCAGCCCCAGCATTTT. This chain connects TRBV5-6 to TRBJ1-5; D might be TRBD1 (6 bases). Germline V gene sequence: CDR1 SGHDT, CDR2 YYEEEE. Trimming took off 1 base at V and 3 bases at J, with 11 bases between the two ends. The CDR3 runs 15 residues.

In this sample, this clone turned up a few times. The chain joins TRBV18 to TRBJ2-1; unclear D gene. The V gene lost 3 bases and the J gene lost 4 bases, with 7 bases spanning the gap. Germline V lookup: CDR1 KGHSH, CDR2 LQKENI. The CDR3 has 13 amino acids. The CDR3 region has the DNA TGTGCCAGCTCACCGCCCGGGTACAATGAGCAGTTCTTC. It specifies CASSPPGYNEQFF.

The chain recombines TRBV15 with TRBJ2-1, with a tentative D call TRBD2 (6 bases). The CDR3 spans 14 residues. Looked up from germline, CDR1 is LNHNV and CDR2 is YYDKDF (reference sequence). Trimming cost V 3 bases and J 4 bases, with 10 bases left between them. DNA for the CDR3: TGTGCCACCAGCAGGCGGGGCAGTTACAATGAGCAGTTCTTC. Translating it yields CATSRRGSYNEQFF.

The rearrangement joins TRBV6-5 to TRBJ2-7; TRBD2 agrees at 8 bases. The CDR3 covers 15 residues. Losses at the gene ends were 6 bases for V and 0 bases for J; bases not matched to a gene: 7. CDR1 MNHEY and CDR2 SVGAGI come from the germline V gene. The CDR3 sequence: CASSGPGGGSYEQYF. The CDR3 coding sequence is TGTGCCAGCAGCGGCCCGGGGGGGGGCTCCTACGAGCAGTACTTC.

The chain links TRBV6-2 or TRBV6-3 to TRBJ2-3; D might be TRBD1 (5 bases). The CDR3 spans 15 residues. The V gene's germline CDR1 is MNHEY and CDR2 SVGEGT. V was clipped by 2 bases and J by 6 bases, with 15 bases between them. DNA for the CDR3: TGTGCCAGCAGTTACGGAGCAGGGTCTCGGGATACGCAGTATTTT. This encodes CASSYGAGSRDTQYF.

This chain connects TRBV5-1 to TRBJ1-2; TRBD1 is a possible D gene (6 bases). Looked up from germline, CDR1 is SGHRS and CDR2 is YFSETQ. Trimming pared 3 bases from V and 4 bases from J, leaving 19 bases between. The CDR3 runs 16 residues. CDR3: CASSYLQGALGYGYTF. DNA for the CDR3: TGCGCCAGCAGCTATCTACAGGGAGCCCTGGGCTATGGCTACACCTTC. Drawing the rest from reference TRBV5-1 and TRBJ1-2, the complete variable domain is KAGVTQTPRYLIKTRGQQVTLSCSPISGHRSVSWYQQTPGQGLQFLFEYFSETQRNKGNFPGRFSGRQFSNSRSEMNVSTLELGDSALYLCASSYLQGALGYGYTFGSGTRLTVV.

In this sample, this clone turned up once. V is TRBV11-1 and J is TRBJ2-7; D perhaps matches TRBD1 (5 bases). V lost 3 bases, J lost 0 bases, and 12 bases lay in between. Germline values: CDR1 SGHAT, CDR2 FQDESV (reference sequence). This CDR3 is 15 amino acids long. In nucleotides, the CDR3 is TGTGCCAGCAGCTTTGACCCCAGGGACTCCTACGAGCAGTACTTC. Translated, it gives CASSFDPRDSYEQYF.

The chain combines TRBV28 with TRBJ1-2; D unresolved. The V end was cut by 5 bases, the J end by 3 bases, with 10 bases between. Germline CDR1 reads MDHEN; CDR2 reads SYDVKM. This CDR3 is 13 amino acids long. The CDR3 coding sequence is TGTGCCAGCAGTCCGGACTTTGACTATGGCTACACCTTC. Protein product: CASSPDFDYGYTF.

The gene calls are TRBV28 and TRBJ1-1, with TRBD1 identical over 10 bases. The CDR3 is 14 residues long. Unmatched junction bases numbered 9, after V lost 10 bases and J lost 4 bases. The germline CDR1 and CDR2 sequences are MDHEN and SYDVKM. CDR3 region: CATGTGARRTEAFF. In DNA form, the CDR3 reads TGTGCCACCGGGACAGGGGCAAGGCGCACTGAAGCTTTCTTT.